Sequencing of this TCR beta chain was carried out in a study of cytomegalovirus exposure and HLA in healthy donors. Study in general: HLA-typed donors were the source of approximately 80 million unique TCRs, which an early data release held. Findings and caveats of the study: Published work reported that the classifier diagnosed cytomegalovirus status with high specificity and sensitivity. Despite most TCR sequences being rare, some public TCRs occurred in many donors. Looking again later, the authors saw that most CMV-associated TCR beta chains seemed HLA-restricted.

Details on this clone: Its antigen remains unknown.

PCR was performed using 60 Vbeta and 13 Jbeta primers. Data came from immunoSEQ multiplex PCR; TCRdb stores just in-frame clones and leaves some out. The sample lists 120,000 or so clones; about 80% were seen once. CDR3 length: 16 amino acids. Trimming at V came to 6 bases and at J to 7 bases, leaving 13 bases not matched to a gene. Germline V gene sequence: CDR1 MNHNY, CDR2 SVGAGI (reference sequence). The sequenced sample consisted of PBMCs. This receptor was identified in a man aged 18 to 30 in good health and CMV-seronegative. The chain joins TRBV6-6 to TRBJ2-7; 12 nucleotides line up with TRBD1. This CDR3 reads CASSPSGTGGAGEQYF. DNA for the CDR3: TGTGCCAGCAGCCCCTCCGGGACAGGGGGCGCGGGGGAGCAGTACTTC.